This T cell receptor (beta chain) was sequenced during a study of CD8 T cells in Susac syndrome. RNA amounts of roughly 0.45 to 1 ug underwent reverse transcription with random hexamers. Amplification of TCR beta CDR3 used immunoSEQ multiplex PCR across 54 Vbeta and 13 Jbeta. TCRdb reprocessed the immunoSEQ multiplex PCR reads via MiXCR and lists one record per CDR3 protein. The sample gives about 150,000 distinct CDR3 sequences, about 94% of which show up once; roughly 0.2% is in the top ten. The multiple sclerosis controls were treatment-naive patients, and their relapsing-remitting disease was stable or active. TEMRA cells were FACS-enriched, unlike CD8+ and CD4+ T cells, which were negatively isolated. The specimen sequenced was CD8+ T cells from PBMCs. This clonotype originated in a human donor with multiple sclerosis.

CDR3: CASSGPGGWAKETQYF. In DNA, the CDR3 is TGTGCCAGCAGCGGCCCGGGGGGGTGGGCTAAAGAGACCCAGTACTTC. The rearrangement links TRBV7-8 to TRBJ2-5; 8 nucleotides align to TRBD2. V shed 5 bases, J shed 3 bases, and the junction held 11 bases outside the gene matches. The CDR3 is 16 residues long. Germline values: CDR1 SGHVS, CDR2 FQNEAQ.